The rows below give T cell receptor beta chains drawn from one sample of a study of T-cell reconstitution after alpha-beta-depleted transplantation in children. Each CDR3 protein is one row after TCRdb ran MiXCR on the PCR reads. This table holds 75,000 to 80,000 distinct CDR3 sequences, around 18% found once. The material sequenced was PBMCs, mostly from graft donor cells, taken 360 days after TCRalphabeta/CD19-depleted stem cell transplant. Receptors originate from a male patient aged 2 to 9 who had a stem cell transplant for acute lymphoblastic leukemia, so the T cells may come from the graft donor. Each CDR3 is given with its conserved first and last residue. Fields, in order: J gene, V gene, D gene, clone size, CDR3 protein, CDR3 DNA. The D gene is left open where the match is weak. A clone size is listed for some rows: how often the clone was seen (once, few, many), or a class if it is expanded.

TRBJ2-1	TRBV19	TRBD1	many	CASSLGQGDREQFF	TGTGCCAGTAGTTTGGGACAGGGGGATCGAGAGCAGTTCTTC
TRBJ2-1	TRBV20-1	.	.	CSARDSRGTPNEQFF	TGCAGTGCTAGAGATAGTCGTGGGACCCCCAATGAGCAGTTCTTC
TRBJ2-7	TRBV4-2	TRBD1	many	CASSQEGTGPYEQYF	TGTGCCAGCAGCCAAGAAGGGACAGGTCCCTACGAGCAGTACTTC
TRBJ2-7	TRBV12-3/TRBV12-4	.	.	CASSKGVRTTYEQYF	TGTGCCAGCAGCAAGGGAGTCAGGACGACCTACGAGCAGTACTTC
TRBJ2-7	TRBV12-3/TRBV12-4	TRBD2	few	CASSIGLAVYEQYF	TGTGCCAGCAGTATCGGACTAGCGGTCTACGAGCAGTACTTC
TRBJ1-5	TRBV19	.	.	CASSLTDNQPQHF	TGTGCCAGTAGTCTTACAGACAATCAGCCCCAGCATTTT
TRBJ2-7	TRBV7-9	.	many	CASRSRTAYEQYF	TGTGCCAGCAGATCCAGGACAGCCTACGAGCAGTACTTC
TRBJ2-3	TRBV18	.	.	CASSPGTRRADTQYF	TGTGCCAGCTCACCAGGGACACGACGGGCAGATACGCAGTATTTT
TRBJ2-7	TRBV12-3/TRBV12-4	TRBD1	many	CASSWTGEYEQYF	TGTGCCAGCAGTTGGACAGGGGAGTACGAGCAGTACTTC
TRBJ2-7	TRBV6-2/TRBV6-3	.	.	CASNTGLEVNEQYF	TGTGCCAGCAACACAGGGTTAGAAGTTAACGAGCAGTACTTC
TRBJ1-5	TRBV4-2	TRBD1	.	CASSQGPRDRNQPQHF	TGTGCCAGCAGCCAAGGGCCCCGGGACAGAAATCAGCCCCAGCATTTT
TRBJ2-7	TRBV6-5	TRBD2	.	CASSLRLAGAYEQYF	TGTGCCAGCAGTCTACGACTAGCGGGAGCCTACGAGCAGTACTTC
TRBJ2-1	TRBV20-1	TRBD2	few	CSVGTSGLYEQFF	TGCAGTGTCGGGACTAGCGGGCTCTATGAGCAGTTCTTC
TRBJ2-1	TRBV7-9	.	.	CASSFYRGEQFF	TGTGCCAGCAGCTTCTATCGGGGTGAGCAGTTCTTC
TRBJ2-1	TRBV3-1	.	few	CASSFSVNEQFF	TGTGCCAGCAGCTTTAGCGTCAATGAGCAGTTCTTC
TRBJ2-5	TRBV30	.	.	CAWSSGHLYQETQYF	TGTGCCTGGAGTAGCGGACATCTGTACCAAGAGACCCAGTACTTC
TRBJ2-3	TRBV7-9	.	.	CASSLFWGLSDTQYF	TGTGCCAGCAGCTTATTCTGGGGGTTGAGCGATACGCAGTATTTT
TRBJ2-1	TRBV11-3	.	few	CASSLKGFSSRNEQFF	TGTGCCAGCAGCTTAAAGGGATTCAGTTCCCGTAATGAGCAGTTCTTC
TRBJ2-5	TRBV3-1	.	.	CASSQVWFGVQETQYF	TGTGCCAGCAGCCAAGTATGGTTCGGAGTCCAAGAGACCCAGTACTTC
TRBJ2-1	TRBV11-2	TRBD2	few	CASSLAAGGPFNEQFF	TGTGCCAGCAGCTTAGCGGCGGGAGGGCCCTTCAATGAGCAGTTCTTC
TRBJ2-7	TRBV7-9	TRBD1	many	CASSSGQSYEQYF	TGTGCCAGCAGCTCGGGACAGAGCTACGAGCAGTACTTC
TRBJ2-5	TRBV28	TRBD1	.	CASSLPGQGAETQYF	TGTGCCAGCAGCCTTCCGGGACAGGGGGCCGAGACCCAGTACTTC
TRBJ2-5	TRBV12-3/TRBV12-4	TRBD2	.	CASSTGLAGGPETQYF	TGTGCCAGCAGTACCGGACTAGCGGGAGGGCCGGAGACCCAGTACTTC
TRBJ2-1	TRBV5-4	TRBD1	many	CASSAGQENNEQFF	TGTGCCAGCAGCGCGGGACAGGAAAACAATGAGCAGTTCTTC
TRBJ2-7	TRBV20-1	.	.	CSARDSAGGYEQYF	TGCAGTGCTAGAGATTCGGCAGGGGGGTACGAGCAGTACTTC
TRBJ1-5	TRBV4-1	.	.	CASSQAQGWSNQPQHF	TGCGCCAGCAGCCAGGCGCAGGGGTGGAGCAATCAGCCCCAGCATTTT
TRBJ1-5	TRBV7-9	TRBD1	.	CASSLAQGAKSNQPQHF	TGTGCCAGCAGCTTAGCACAGGGGGCGAAGAGCAATCAGCCCCAGCATTTT
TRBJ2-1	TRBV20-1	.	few	CSAGREVYNEQFF	TGCAGTGCTGGCAGAGAGGTCTACAATGAGCAGTTCTTC
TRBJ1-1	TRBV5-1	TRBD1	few	CASGPGQPNTEAFF	TGCGCCAGCGGACCGGGACAGCCGAACACTGAAGCTTTCTTT
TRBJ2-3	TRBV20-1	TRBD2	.	CSASIRGRGDTDTQYF	TGCAGTGCTAGTATTCGCGGGAGAGGGGACACAGATACGCAGTATTTT
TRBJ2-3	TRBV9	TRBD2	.	CASSVGVSLAGEADTQYF	TGTGCCAGCAGCGTAGGAGTGAGTCTAGCGGGAGAAGCGGATACGCAGTATTTT
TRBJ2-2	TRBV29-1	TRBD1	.	CSAKTGSTGELFF	TGCAGCGCTAAGACAGGGAGCACCGGGGAGCTGTTTTTT
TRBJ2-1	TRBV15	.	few	CATSRDLRTPSTLEQFF	TGTGCCACCAGCAGAGATCTAAGGACTCCGAGTACTTTGGAGCAGTTCTTC
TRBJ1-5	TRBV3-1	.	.	CASSQGYNQPQHF	TGTGCCAGCAGCCAGGGATACAATCAGCCCCAGCATTTT
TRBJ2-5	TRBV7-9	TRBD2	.	CASSLTSGSARRETQYF	TGTGCCAGCAGCTTAACTAGCGGGAGCGCGCGCCGAGAGACCCAGTACTTC
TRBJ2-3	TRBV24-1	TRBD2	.	CATSDPGLAGGPSTDTQYF	TGTGCCACCAGTGACCCAGGACTAGCGGGAGGACCAAGCACAGATACGCAGTATTTT
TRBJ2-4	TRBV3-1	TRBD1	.	CASSAFQGVAKNIQYF	TGTGCCAGCAGCGCCTTCCAGGGGGTAGCCAAAAACATTCAGTACTTC
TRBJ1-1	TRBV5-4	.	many	CASSPLGQDHTEAFF	TGTGCCAGCAGCCCGCTAGGACAAGACCACACTGAAGCTTTCTTT
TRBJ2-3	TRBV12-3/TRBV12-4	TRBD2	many	CASSSLSGTSDTQYF	TGTGCCAGCAGTTCCCTTTCCGGGACTAGCGATACGCAGTATTTT
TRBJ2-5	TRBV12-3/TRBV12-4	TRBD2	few	CASSFSDGRRRETQYF	TGTGCCAGCAGTTTCTCAGACGGGAGGAGGAGAGAGACCCAGTACTTC
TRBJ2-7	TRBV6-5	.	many	CASSYSNEPAQGSSYEQYF	TGTGCCAGCAGTTACTCAAATGAACCTGCCCAGGGGAGCTCCTACGAGCAGTACTTC
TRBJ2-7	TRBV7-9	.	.	CASSLGSNSHYEQYF	TGTGCCAGCAGCTTAGGATCTAACAGCCACTACGAGCAGTACTTC
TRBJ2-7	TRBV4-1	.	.	CASSQDLRDYEQYF	TGCGCCAGCAGCCAAGATTTAAGGGACTACGAGCAGTACTTC
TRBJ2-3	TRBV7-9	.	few	CASSLKVQYSSTDTQYF	TGTGCCAGCAGCTTAAAAGTTCAATACTCTAGCACAGATACGCAGTATTTT
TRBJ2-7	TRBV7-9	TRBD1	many	CASRMDSGQGSEQYF	TGTGCCAGCAGAATGGATTCGGGACAGGGAAGCGAGCAGTACTTC
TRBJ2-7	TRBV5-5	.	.	CASSPQGGNYEQYF	TGTGCCAGCAGCCCACAGGGTGGGAACTACGAGCAGTACTTC
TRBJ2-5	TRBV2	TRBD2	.	CASSALAGGGETQYF	TGTGCCAGCAGCGCTTTAGCGGGAGGGGGGGAGACCCAGTACTTC
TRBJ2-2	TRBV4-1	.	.	CASSHIGLTGELFF	TGCGCCAGCAGCCATATAGGACTCACCGGGGAGCTGTTTTTT
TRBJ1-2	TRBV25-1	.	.	CASSGPGSYTF	TGTGCCAGCAGTGGCCCCGGGAGCTACACCTTC
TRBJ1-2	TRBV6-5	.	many	CASSSGRTYGYTF	TGTGCCAGCAGTTCGGGACGGACCTATGGCTACACCTTC
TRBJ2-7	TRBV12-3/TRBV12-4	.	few	CASSLGWAGYEQYF	TGTGCCAGCAGTTTGGGGTGGGCGGGGTACGAGCAGTACTTC
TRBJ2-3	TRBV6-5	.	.	CASSYKSTDTQYF	TGTGCCAGCAGTTACAAATCCACAGATACGCAGTATTTT
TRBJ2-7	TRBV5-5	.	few	CASSMRTPDGQYF	TGTGCCAGCAGCATGCGGACACCTGACGGGCAGTACTTC
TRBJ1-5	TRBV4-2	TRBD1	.	CASSQDRHRGQSSNQPQHF	TGTGCCAGCAGCCAAGATCGTCACAGGGGACAGAGTAGCAATCAGCCCCAGCATTTT
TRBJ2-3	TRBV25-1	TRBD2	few	CASSGLEAGGTSWVTDTQYF	TGTGCCAGCAGTGGGTTAGAAGCGGGAGGGACGTCTTGGGTGACAGATACGCAGTATTTT